This T cell receptor beta chain was profiled in a study of blood T cell repertoires in COVID-19. Study at large: Collection of acute and convalescent COVID-19 samples took place in the United States, Italy and Spain. PBMCs, B-cell-depleted T cells, or T cells were the source of the cDNA or gDNA that made up the material.

Source study methods: Scientists estimated how many nucleated cells there were by amplifying reference gene primers. TCRdb's copy holds only in-frame clones and misses some; the assay was immunoSEQ multiplex PCR. V, J and clone size are taken as reported in that table, and D and trimming were inferred from the DNA itself. The table records 100,000 to 120,000 clones, just over 75% of them present only once. V lost 4 bases, J lost 4 bases, and 15 bases stayed unmatched. Germline-derived CDR1 and CDR2 are SGHNT and YYREEE (reference sequence). The CDR3 has 17 amino acids. The source material was peripheral blood. This receptor was identified in a woman over 75 with acute or convalescent COVID-19. This chain joins TRBV5-4 and TRBJ2-7; the match to TRBD2 covers 9 bases. The CDR3 spells CASSPRGRGGVDYEQYF. CDR3 DNA sequence: TGTGCCAGCAGCCCGAGGGGGCGGGGGGGCGTAGATTACGAGCAGTACTTC.